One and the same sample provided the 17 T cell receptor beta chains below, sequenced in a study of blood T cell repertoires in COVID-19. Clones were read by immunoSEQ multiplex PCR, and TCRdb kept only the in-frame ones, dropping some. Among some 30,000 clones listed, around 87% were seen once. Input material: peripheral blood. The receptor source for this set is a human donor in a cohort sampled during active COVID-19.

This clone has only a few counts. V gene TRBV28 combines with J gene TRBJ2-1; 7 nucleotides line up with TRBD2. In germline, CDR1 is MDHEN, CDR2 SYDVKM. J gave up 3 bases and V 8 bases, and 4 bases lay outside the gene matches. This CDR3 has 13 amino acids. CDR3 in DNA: TGTGCCAGCCACACGGGGGGCTACAATGAGCAGTTCTTC. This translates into CASHTGGYNEQFF.

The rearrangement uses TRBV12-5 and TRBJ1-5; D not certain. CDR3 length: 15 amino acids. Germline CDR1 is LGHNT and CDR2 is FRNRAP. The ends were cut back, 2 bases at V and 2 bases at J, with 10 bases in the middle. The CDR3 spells CASGLKREGNQPQHF. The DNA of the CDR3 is TGTGCTAGTGGTTTGAAGCGAGAGGGCAATCAGCCCCAGCATTTT.

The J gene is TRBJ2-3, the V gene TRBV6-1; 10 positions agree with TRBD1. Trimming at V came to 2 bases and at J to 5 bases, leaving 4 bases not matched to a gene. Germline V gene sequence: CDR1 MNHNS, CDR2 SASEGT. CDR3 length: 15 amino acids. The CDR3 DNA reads TGTGCCAGCAGTGAATTCGGGGACAGGGGAGATACGCAGTATTTT. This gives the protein CASSEFGDRGDTQYF.

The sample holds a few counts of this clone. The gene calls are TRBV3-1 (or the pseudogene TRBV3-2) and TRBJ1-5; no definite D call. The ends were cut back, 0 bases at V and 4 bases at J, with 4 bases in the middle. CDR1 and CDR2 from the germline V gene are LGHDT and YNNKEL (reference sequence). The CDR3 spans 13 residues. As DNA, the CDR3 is TGTGCCAGCAGCCAAGATCAAAATCAGCCCCAGCATTTT. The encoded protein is CASSQDQNQPQHF.

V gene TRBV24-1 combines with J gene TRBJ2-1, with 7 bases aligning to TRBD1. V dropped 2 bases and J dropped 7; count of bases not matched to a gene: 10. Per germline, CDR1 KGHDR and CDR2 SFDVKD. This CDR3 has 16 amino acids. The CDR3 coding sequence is TGTGCCACCAGTGATTCGGGGACAGTGCGAAGGAATGAGCAGTTCTTC. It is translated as CATSDSGTVRRNEQFF.

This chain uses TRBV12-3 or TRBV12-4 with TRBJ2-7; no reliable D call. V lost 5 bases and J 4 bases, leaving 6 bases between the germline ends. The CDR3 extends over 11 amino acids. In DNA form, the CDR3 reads TGTGCCAGCAGTACATCGTACGAGCAGTACTTC. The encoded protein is CASSTSYEQYF.

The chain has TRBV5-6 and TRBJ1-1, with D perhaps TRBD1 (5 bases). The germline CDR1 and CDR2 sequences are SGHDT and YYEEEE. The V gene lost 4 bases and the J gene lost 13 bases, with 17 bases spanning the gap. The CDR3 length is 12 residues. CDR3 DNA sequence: TGTGCCAGCAGCGGCGGGGCTTCAATGGATTTCTTT. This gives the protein CASSGGASMDFF.

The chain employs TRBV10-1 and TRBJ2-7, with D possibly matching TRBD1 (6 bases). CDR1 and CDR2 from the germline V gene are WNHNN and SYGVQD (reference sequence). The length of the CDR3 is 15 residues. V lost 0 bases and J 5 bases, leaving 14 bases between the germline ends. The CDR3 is CASSESTGIQDEQYF. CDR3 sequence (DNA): TGCGCCAGCAGTGAGTCGACAGGTATACAAGACGAGCAGTACTTC.

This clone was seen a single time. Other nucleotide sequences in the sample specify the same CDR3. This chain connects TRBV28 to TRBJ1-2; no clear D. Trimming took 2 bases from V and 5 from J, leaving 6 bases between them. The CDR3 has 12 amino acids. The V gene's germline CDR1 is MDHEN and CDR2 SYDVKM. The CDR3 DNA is TGTGCCAGCAGTTTAAGTAGATATGGCTACACCTTC. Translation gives CASSLSRYGYTF.

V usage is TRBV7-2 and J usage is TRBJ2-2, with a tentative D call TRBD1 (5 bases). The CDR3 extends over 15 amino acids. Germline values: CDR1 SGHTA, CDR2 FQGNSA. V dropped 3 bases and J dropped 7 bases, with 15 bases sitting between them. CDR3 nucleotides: TGTGCCAGCAGCTTCGACAGCATTGGTGGCGGGGAGCTGTTTTTT. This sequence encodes CASSFDSIGGGELFF.

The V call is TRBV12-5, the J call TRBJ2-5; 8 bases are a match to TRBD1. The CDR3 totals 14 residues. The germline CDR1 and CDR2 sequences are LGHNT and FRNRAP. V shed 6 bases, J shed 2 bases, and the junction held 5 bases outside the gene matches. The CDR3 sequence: CASGPGQGQETQYF. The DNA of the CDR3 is TGTGCTAGTGGCCCCGGACAGGGACAAGAGACCCAGTACTTC.

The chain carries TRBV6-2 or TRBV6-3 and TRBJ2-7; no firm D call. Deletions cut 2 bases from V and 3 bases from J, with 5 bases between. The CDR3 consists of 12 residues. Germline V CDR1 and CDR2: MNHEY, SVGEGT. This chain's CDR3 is CASSYPSYEQYF. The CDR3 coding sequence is TGTGCCAGCAGTTACCCCAGCTACGAGCAGTACTTC.

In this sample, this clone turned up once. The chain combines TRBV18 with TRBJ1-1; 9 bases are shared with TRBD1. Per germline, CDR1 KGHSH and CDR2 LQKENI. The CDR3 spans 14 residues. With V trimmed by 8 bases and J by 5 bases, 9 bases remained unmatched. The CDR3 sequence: CASLGTGIRTEAFF. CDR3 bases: TGTGCCAGCCTGGGGACAGGGATAAGGACTGAAGCTTTCTTT.

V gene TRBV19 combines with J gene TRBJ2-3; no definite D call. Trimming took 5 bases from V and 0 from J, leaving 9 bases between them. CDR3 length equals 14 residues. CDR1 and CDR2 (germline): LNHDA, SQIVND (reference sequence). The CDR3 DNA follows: TGTGCCAGTAGTGGTTCCCGGAGCACAGATACGCAGTATTTT. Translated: CASSGSRSTDTQYF.

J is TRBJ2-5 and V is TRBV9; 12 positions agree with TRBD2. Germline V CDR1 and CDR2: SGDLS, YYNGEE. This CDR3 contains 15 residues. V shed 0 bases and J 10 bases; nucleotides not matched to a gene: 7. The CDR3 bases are TGTGCCAGCAGCGTAGCTCCTAGCGGGGGGGGCCACCAGTACTTC. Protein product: CASSVAPSGGGHQYF.

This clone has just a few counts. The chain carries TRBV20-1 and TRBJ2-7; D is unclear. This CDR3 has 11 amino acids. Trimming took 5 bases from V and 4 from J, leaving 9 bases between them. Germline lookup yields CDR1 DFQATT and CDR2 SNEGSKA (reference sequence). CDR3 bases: TGCAGTGCTTCTTCCCGTTACGAGCAGTACTTC. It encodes CSASSRYEQYF.

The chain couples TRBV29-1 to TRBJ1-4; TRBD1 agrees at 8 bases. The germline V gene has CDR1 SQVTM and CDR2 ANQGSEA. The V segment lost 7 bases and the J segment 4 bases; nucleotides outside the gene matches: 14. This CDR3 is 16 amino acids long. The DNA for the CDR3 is TGCAGCGCACAGGGGGTTCAAAACAAGGGTAATGAAAAACTGTTTTTT. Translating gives CSAQGVQNKGNEKLFF.